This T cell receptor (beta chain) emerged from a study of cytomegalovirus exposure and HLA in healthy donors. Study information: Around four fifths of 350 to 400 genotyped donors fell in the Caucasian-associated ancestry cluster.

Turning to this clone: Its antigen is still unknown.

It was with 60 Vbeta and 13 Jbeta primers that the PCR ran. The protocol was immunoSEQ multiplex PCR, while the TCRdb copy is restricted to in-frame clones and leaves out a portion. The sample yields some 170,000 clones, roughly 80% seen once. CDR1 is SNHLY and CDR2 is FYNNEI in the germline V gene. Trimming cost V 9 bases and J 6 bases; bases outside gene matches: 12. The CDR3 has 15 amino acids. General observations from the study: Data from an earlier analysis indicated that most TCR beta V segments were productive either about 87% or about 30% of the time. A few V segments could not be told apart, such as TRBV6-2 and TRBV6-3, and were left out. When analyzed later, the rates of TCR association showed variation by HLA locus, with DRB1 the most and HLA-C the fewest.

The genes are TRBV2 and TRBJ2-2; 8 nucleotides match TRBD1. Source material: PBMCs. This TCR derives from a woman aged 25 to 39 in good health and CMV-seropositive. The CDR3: CASGKRQGRPGELFF. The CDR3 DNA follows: TGTGCCAGTGGAAAAAGACAGGGGCGCCCCGGGGAGCTGTTTTTT.